Listed here are 31 T cell receptor beta chains from one sample, sequenced in a study of glioma-infiltrating T cells. Amplification of TCR alpha and beta CDR3 regions from RNA used iRepertoire nested multiplex PCR. TCRdb reanalysed the multiplex PCR reads using MiXCR and keeps one entry per CDR3 protein. The sample carries around 390,000 distinct CDR3 sequences, more than 35% recorded once. The sample was glioma tissue, nonneoplastic brain tissue, or PBMCs (not recorded which). Receptor source: a human donor with low-grade glioma or glioblastoma, undergoing nonglioma brain surgery, or in good health (not recorded which).

This clonotype was seen only a few times. This rearrangement joins TRBV5-4 to TRBJ2-2; 8 bases line up with TRBD2. This CDR3 is 15 amino acids long. CDR1 and CDR2 from the germline V gene are SGHNT and YYREEE (reference sequence). J was trimmed by 5 bases and V by 4 bases; bases with no gene match: 7. CDR3 nucleotides: TGTGCCAGCAGCCCGAGCGGGAGATGGACCGGGGAGCTGTTTTTT. Translation gives CASSPSGRWTGELFF. The whole variable domain, remainder taken from reference TRBV5-4 and TRBJ2-2, is ETGVTQSPTHLIKTRGQQVTLRCSSQSGHNTVSWYQQALGQGPQFIFQYYREEENGRGNFPPRFSGLQFPNYSSELNVNALELDDSALYLCASSPSGRWTGELFFGEGSRLTVL.

In this sample, this clonotype turned up many times. The chain is built from TRBV27 and TRBJ2-3; 10 bases are a match to TRBD2. This CDR3 region has 15 residues. Trimming took 6 bases from V and 3 from J; bases not matched to a gene: 6. The germline V gene has CDR1 MNHEY and CDR2 SMNVEV (reference sequence). CDR3 region: CASSQAGGYTDTQYF. The CDR3 region has the DNA TGTGCCAGCAGCCAAGCGGGAGGGTATACAGATACGCAGTATTTT.

The sample holds many counts of this clonotype. In DNA, the CDR3 is TGTGCCAGCAGTTTATATGTACAGGGTCCCATGAACACTGAAGCTTTCTTT. The encoded protein is CASSLYVQGPMNTEAFF. This chain joins TRBV28 and TRBJ1-1; maybe TRBD1 (6 bases). V gave up 1 base and J gave up 0 bases, with 15 bases separating them. The CDR3 spans 17 residues. Germline lookup yields CDR1 MDHEN and CDR2 SYDVKM.

V and J are TRBV7-2 and TRBJ1-2; D is unresolved. Germline CDR1 reads SGHTA; CDR2 reads FQGNSA. V gave up 3 bases and J gave up 9 bases, with 11 bases separating them. The CDR3 spans 12 residues. The CDR3 sequence: CASSFDPRRYTF. In nucleotides, the CDR3 is TGTGCCAGCAGCTTCGATCCTAGGCGCTACACCTTC.

The genes are TRBV14 and TRBJ1-2; D gene uncertain. Germline CDR1 SGHDN, CDR2 FVKESK. V was shortened by 3 bases and J by 6 bases, with 14 bases between the two germline ends. This CDR3 has 14 amino acids. CDR3 residues: CASSHETLRDGYTF. For the CDR3, the DNA is TGTGCCAGCAGCCACGAAACCTTGAGGGATGGCTACACCTTC.

The sample holds a few counts of this clonotype. The CDR3 bases are TGTGCCAGCAGCTTAGCGGGGGGGTTAAGGACGGAGCAGTACTTC. It codes for CASSLAGGLRTEQYF. This chain connects TRBV7-2 to TRBJ2-7, with TRBD2 matching 7 bases. CDR3 length equals 15 residues. Germline loops: CDR1 SGHTA, CDR2 FQGNSA. The V segment lost 0 bases and the J segment 7 bases; nucleotides outside the gene matches: 9. The complete variable domain, with remaining parts taken from reference TRBV7-2 and TRBJ2-7, reads GAGVSQSPSNKVTEKGKDVELRCDPISGHTALYWYRQSLGQGLEFLIYFQGNSAPDKSGLPSDRFSAERTGGSVSTLTIQRTQQEDSAVYLCASSLAGGLRTEQYFGPGTRLTVT.

This clonotype has only a few counts. The chain joins TRBV18 to TRBJ1-1; perhaps TRBD1 as D (5 bases). CDR1 and CDR2 from the germline V gene are KGHSH and LQKENI. With 3 bases removed from V and 4 bases from J, the gap between germline ends came to 15 bases. This CDR3 spans 15 amino acids. The CDR3 region has the DNA TGTGCCAGCTCACCGGGGGTGATGAAGGGCACTGAAGCTTTCTTT. It translates to CASSPGVMKGTEAFF.

Ten or more counts support this clonotype. The chain links TRBV28 to TRBJ1-2, with D perhaps TRBD1 (6 bases). CDR1 is MDHEN, CDR2 SYDVKM, per germline. This CDR3 comprises 12 residues. For the CDR3, the DNA is TGTGCATCCAGGGGCTCTAACTATGGCTACACCTTC. It is translated as CASRGSNYGYTF.

This sequence joins TRBV19 and TRBJ2-5; no clear D. The J call could be wrong; TRBJ2-1 is a better fit for the DNA end. The CDR3 has 11 amino acids. Germline-derived CDR1 and CDR2 are LNHDA and SQIVND (reference sequence). CDR3 residues: CASSSFPEQFF. The CDR3 DNA reads TGTGCCAGTAGTTCCTTCCCGGAGCAGTTCTTC.

About this clonotype: Just one base apart from a much larger clone, this may be a read error. The DNA of the CDR3 is TGTGCCAGCAACTCCGGACGGACCGGGGAGCTGTTTTTT. Translated: CASNSGRTGELFF. This sequence joins TRBV27 and TRBJ2-2; no definite D call. The CDR3 is 13 residues long. From germline, CDR1 is MNHEY and CDR2 SMNVEV (reference sequence). V was pared by 7 bases and J by 5 bases, with 11 bases between.

A few counts support this clonotype. This chain connects TRBV3-1 to TRBJ2-7; 10 bases agree with TRBD1. This CDR3 contains 15 residues. The junction had 3 bases not matched to a gene; V was cut back by 0 bases and J by 4 bases. Germline loops: CDR1 LGHDT, CDR2 YNNKEL (reference sequence). CDR3 nucleotides: TGTGCCAGCAGCCAAGATAGGGGACAGGGGTACGAGCAGTACTTC. It translates to CASSQDRGQGYEQYF.

This clonotype was detected ten times or more. The V call is TRBV7-2, the J call TRBJ2-3; 7 positions match TRBD1. The CDR3 extends over 16 amino acids. In germline, CDR1 is SGHTA, CDR2 FQGNSA. Trimming cost V 1 base and J 3 bases; bases outside gene matches: 7. CDR3 sequence: CASSLDRGGKTDTQYF. In DNA form, the CDR3 reads TGTGCCAGCAGCTTAGACAGGGGTGGAAAAACAGATACGCAGTATTTT.

The V and J genes are TRBV6-1 and TRBJ1-2, with TRBD1 matching 8 bases. This CDR3 is 15 amino acids long. V dropped 5 bases and J dropped 4; count of bases not matched to a gene: 9. CDR1 is MNHNS, CDR2 SASEGT, per germline. The CDR3 region has the DNA TGTGCCAGCAGTAAGAACAGGGGGTCCTTCTATGGCTACACCTTC. Protein sequence: CASSKNRGSFYGYTF.

Note on this clonotype: A much larger clone is a single base away; this may be a read error. This rearrangement joins TRBV27 to TRBJ2-1; TRBD2 agrees at 10 bases. Germline V gene sequence: CDR1 MNHEY, CDR2 SMNVEV (reference sequence). The CDR3 is made up of 15 amino acids. The junction had 3 bases not matched to a gene; V was cut back by 2 bases and J by 5 bases. CDR3 sequence reads: CASSLGTSENNEQFF. CDR3 sequence (DNA): TGTGCCAGCAGTTTAGGGACTAGCGAGAACAATGAGCAGTTCTTC.

CDR3 DNA sequence: TGTGCCAGCAGCTTAGGAGGTAGCGGGACCTCCTACGAGCAGTACTTC. It encodes CASSLGGSGTSYEQYF. The chain couples TRBV7-9 to TRBJ2-7; 8 bases line up with TRBD2. Germline CDR1 is SEHNR and CDR2 is FQNEAQ (reference sequence). The CDR3 contains 16 residues. J gave up 0 bases and V 1 base, and 5 bases lay outside the gene matches.

The chain joins TRBV6-6 to TRBJ2-1; 8 bases line up with TRBD2. This CDR3 contains 16 residues. V dropped 6 bases and J dropped 1; count of bases not matched to a gene: 8. Germline V lookup: CDR1 MNHNY, CDR2 SVGAGI (reference sequence). Here the CDR3 reads CASSSGTSESYNEQFF. The CDR3 nucleotides read TGTGCCAGCAGCTCCGGGACTAGTGAATCCTACAATGAGCAGTTCTTC.

Concerning this clonotype itself: Compared with germline, one end of the junction differs, possibly owing to a read error. The CDR3 DNA reads as TGCAGTGCTGGAGAGGACAGGGACTCCTATGGCTACACCTTC. It yields the protein CSAGEDRDSYGYTF. V gene TRBV20-1 combines with J gene TRBJ1-2, with 8 positions matching TRBD1. The CDR3 runs 14 residues. Germline V gene data show CDR1 as DFQATT and CDR2 as SNEGSKA (reference sequence).

As to this clonotype: Just one base apart from a much larger clone, this may be a read error. This likely comes from a read error, as the CDR3 has no conserved phenylalanine or tryptophan at its end. This chain joins TRBV28 and TRBJ1-1, with D tentatively TRBD1 (5 bases). This CDR3 region has 14 residues. Trimming cost V 5 bases and J 4 bases, with 14 bases left between them. Germline V gene data show CDR1 as MDHEN and CDR2 as SYDVKM. For the CDR3, the DNA is TGTGCCAGCAGTACCAGGGCCCGTGTCACTGAAGCTTTCTCT. Amino acid sequence: CASSTRARVTEAFS.

Only a few counts were recorded for this clonotype. The genes are TRBV11-3 and TRBJ2-7; D is uncertain. V lost 3 bases and J lost 3, with 9 bases in between. The CDR3 totals 13 residues. The germline gives CDR1 SGHNT, CDR2 YENEEA. CDR3 coding DNA: TGTGCCAGCAGCTTTGGACCTTACTACGAGCAGTACTTC. This gives the protein CASSFGPYYEQYF.

V and J are TRBV4-1 and TRBJ2-1; no reliable D call. Trimming shortened V by 1 base and J by 0 bases, and 7 bases separated the two germline ends. Germline CDR1 is MGHRA and CDR2 is YSYEKL. The CDR3 is 15 amino acids. As DNA, the CDR3 is TGCGCCAGCAGCCAAGTTTCTACCTCCTACAATGAGCAGTTCTTC. This sequence encodes CASSQVSTSYNEQFF.

As to this clonotype: With a much larger clone just one base away, this may be a read error. The chain joins TRBV20-1 to TRBJ2-3, with 7 nucleotides matching TRBD1. The CDR3 spans 14 residues. The germline V gene encodes CDR1 DFQATT and CDR2 SNEGSKA (reference sequence). The CDR3 loop reads CSASRQGLTETQYF. The CDR3 nucleotides read TGCAGTGCTAGCCGACAGGGTCTGACAGAAACGCAGTATTTT.

This clonotype was counted at least ten times. The J gene is TRBJ1-1, the V gene TRBV6-1; D call uncertain. This CDR3 has 13 residues. V was pared by 1 base and J by 3 bases, with 6 bases between. Germline V gene data show CDR1 as MNHNS and CDR2 as SASEGT. The CDR3 DNA sequence: TGTGCCAGCAGTGAAGGGCACTACACTGAAGCTTTCTTT. It is translated as CASSEGHYTEAFF.

V gene TRBV2 combines with J gene TRBJ2-5; D is uncertain. This CDR3 contains 13 residues. Deletions cut 6 bases from V and 1 base from J, with 9 bases between. Germline values: CDR1 SNHLY, CDR2 FYNNEI. CDR3 DNA: TGTGCCAGCAGCTTGATGACCCAAGAGACCCAGTACTTC. Protein: CASSLMTQETQYF.

This clonotype was recorded at least ten times. The gene calls are TRBV20-1 and TRBJ1-1, with unresolved D. Trimming removed 6 bases from V and 2 bases from J, with 13 bases in between. This CDR3 is built from 13 residues. Germline assignment: CDR1 DFQATT and CDR2 SNEGSKA (reference sequence). CDR3 coding DNA: TGCAGTGCCCTCCAGACTGTCAACACTGAAGCTTTCTTT. Its translation is CSALQTVNTEAFF.

This rearrangement joins TRBV12-3 or TRBV12-4 to TRBJ2-3, with D tentatively TRBD1 or TRBD2 (5 bases each). CDR3 size: 11 residues. Trimming cost V 6 bases and J 10 bases, with 11 bases left between them. CDR3 loop: CASRGDGAQYF. CDR3 in DNA: TGTGCCAGCAGAGGGGACGGTGCGCAGTATTTT.

This clonotype has just a few counts. The CDR3 DNA follows: TGTGCTAGTGGTTTGGTACGGGGACTAGCGGGATACAATGAGCAGTTCTTC. Protein: CASGLVRGLAGYNEQFF. V gene TRBV12-5 combines with J gene TRBJ2-1; TRBD2 agrees at 13 bases. Germline V gene lookup returns CDR1 LGHNT and CDR2 FRNRAP. CDR3 length equals 17 residues. The V gene end was trimmed by 0 bases and the J gene end by 4 bases; junction bases not matched to a gene: 3. The full variable domain, in which reference TRBV12-5 and TRBJ2-1 provide the parts outside the CDR3, is DARVTQTPRHKVTEMGQEVTMRCQPILGHNTVFWYRQTMMQGLELLAYFRNRAPLDDSGMPKDRFSAEMPDATLATLKIQPSEPRDSAVYFCASGLVRGLAGYNEQFFGPGTRLTVL.

The CDR3, as DNA: TGTGCCATCAGTGAGTTTGTTACTAGCGGGAGTGATACGCAGTATTTT. Translation gives CAISEFVTSGSDTQYF. V usage is TRBV10-3 and J usage is TRBJ2-3, with TRBD2 identical over 11 bases. V gave up 1 base and J gave up 6 bases; unmatched junction bases: 6. The CDR3 contains 16 residues. The germline CDR1 and CDR2 sequences are ENHRY and SYGVKD.

V is TRBV28 and J is TRBJ2-3; D not certain. Between the trimmed V and J ends, which lost 9 bases and 0 bases, there was a span of 19 bases. Per the germline V gene, CDR1 is MDHEN and CDR2 is SYDVKM. This CDR3 region has 16 residues. CDR3 DNA: TGTGCCAGTAGTAAACCGGGCTCGAAGAGCACAGATACGCAGTATTTT. It yields the protein CASSKPGSKSTDTQYF.

The chain combines TRBV7-6 with TRBJ1-2; TRBD1 agrees at 12 bases. Germline trimming cut 5 bases from V and 3 bases from J; bases unmatched to any gene: 7. CDR1 is SGHVS, CDR2 FNYEAQ, per germline. This CDR3 has 16 amino acids. The DNA of the CDR3 is TGTGCCAGCAGCCGGGCCGGGACAGGGGGCGACTATGGCTACACCTTC. It specifies CASSRAGTGGDYGYTF.

Concerning this clonotype itself: A much larger clone differs by one base, so this may be a read error. This chain links TRBV20-1 with TRBJ1-1; a weak D match, TRBD1 (5 bases). Trimming removed 1 base from V and 10 bases from J, with 16 bases in between. The germline V gene encodes CDR1 DFQATT and CDR2 SNEGSKA (reference sequence). The CDR3 extends over 13 amino acids. CDR3 loop: CSARGPGPSTAFF. The CDR3 DNA sequence: TGCAGTGCTAGAGGTCCAGGGCCAAGCACAGCTTTCTTT.

This clonotype was counted a few times. This chain uses TRBV4-2 with TRBJ2-1; 7 nucleotides match TRBD2. V shed 0 bases, J shed 9 bases, and the junction held 8 bases outside the gene matches. This CDR3 is 15 amino acids long. Germline loops: CDR1 LGHNA, CDR2 YNFKEQ. This CDR3 is CASSQDSAGIGEQFF. The DNA for the CDR3 is TGTGCCAGCAGCCAAGATTCAGCGGGGATCGGTGAGCAGTTCTTC.